This record covers a single T cell receptor (beta chain). Its specificity is unknown. Germline V lookup: CDR1 MNHNS, CDR2 SASEGT. The length of the CDR3 is 14 residues. V gave up 7 bases and J gave up 0 bases; unmatched junction bases: 2. A sample-barcoded 5' primer and a J-beta primer mix were used in a second PCR of roughly 7 to 11 cycles. TCRdb re-called the 5' RACE reads with MiXCR, one entry per CDR3 protein. The sample consists of more than 1,400,000 distinct CDR3 sequences, around 42% of them appearing once. These data come from a study of blood T cells in healthy people across ages. Study results and limitations: Higher diversity, along with more naive CD4+ cells, distinguished long-lived donors from aged donors.

V and J are TRBV6-1 and TRBJ2-1; 8 nucleotides agree with TRBD1. The source of this sequence is a woman in her late teens or twenties in good health. Sequenced sample: blood. The CDR3 loop is CASKQGVSYNEQFF. The DNA of the CDR3 is TGTGCCAGCAAACAGGGGGTCTCCTACAATGAGCAGTTCTTC.